The 25 T cell receptor beta chains below were found in one sample sequenced in a study of breast tumors, draining lymph nodes, adjacent tissues. The lymph nodes were axillary draining lymph nodes from breast cancer patients. TCRdb re-called the multiplex PCR reads with MiXCR, one entry per CDR3 protein. This sample has around 140,000 distinct CDR3 sequences, with approximately 20% found just once. Sequences were obtained from axillary lymph node tissue. These receptors came from a female donor with breast cancer. Some clones in this sample may be carry-over from other donors' samples.

This clonotype was picked up a small number of times. This chain joins TRBV18 and TRBJ2-2; tentatively, D is TRBD2 (5 bases). The CDR3 totals 15 residues. Germline CDR1 and CDR2: KGHSH and LQKENI. The V and J ends lost 0 bases and 8 bases respectively, with 13 bases between them. The CDR3 loop reads CASSPPIGSMGELFF. In DNA, the CDR3 is TGTGCCAGCTCACCACCGATAGGGAGCATGGGGGAGCTGTTTTTT.

The chain uses TRBV7-8 and TRBJ1-1; D not resolved. From germline, CDR1 is SGHVS and CDR2 FQNEAQ. Trimming took 8 bases from V and 3 from J, leaving 13 bases between them. The CDR3 is 13 residues long. CDR3 sequence: CASLRFSDTEAFF. The CDR3, as DNA: TGTGCCAGCTTAAGGTTCTCGGACACTGAAGCTTTCTTT. Full variable domain (remainder filled in from reference TRBV7-8 and TRBJ1-1): GAGVSQSPRYKVAKRGQDVALRCDPISGHVSLFWYQQALGQGPEFLTYFQNEAQLDKSGLPSDRFFAERPEGSVSTLKIQRTQQEDSAVYLCASLRFSDTEAFFGQGTRLTVV.

This clonotype was detected ten times or more. The gene calls are TRBV19 and TRBJ2-7; 10 bases align to TRBD1. There are 14 residues in the CDR3. Germline lookup yields CDR1 LNHDA and CDR2 SQIVND (reference sequence). V gave up 6 bases and J gave up 2 bases; unmatched junction bases: 4. For the CDR3, the DNA is TGTGCCAGTAGCTGGGGGACAGGGGCCTACGAGCAGTACTTC. It codes for CASSWGTGAYEQYF.

The table lists this clonotype with many counts. This chain uses TRBV5-5 with TRBJ1-5, with D unclear. V was shortened by 1 base and J by 7 bases, with 9 bases between the two germline ends. This CDR3 comprises 13 residues. The V gene's germline CDR1 is SGHKS and CDR2 YYEKEE (reference sequence). The chain's CDR3 is CASSLYTEQPQHF. In nucleotides, the CDR3 is TGTGCCAGCAGCTTGTACACCGAACAGCCCCAGCATTTT.

Comment on this clonotype: This may be a read error: a much more frequent sequence differs by one nucleotide. This sequence joins TRBV3-2 and TRBJ2-1; the D call in the table, TRBD2, was not verified against the DNA. TRBV3-2 is recorded as a pseudogene. The CDR3 sequence is 15 residues long. The CDR3 spells CARDVRTSGRNERFF. The CDR3 coding sequence is TGTGCCAGGGATGTTCGGACTAGCGGCCGCAATGAGCGGTTCTTC.

This clonotype was picked up many times. The gene calls are TRBV20-1 and TRBJ2-2; maybe TRBD1 (6 bases). CDR1 is DFQATT and CDR2 is SNEGSKA in the germline V gene (reference sequence). V lost 7 bases to trimming and J lost 1 base, with 10 bases between them. The CDR3 is 13 amino acids. CDR3 region: CSGWDKNTGELFF. The DNA of the CDR3 is TGCAGTGGTTGGGACAAGAACACCGGGGAGCTGTTTTTT.

As regards this clonotype: The CDR3 carries no conserved terminal phenylalanine or tryptophan, so it likely arises from a read error. The V and J genes are TRBV7-9 and TRBJ2-3; D gene ambiguous. Germline V lookup: CDR1 SEHNR, CDR2 FQNEAQ (reference sequence). This CDR3 spans 16 amino acids. Trimming left V 5 bases short and J 4 bases short, with 19 bases between. The CDR3: CASSQHKGLGPDTQYS. DNA for the CDR3: TGTGCCAGCAGCCAGCATAAGGGTTTGGGCCCAGATACGCAGTATTCT.

This clonotype has a count of ten or more. The rearrangement joins TRBV29-1 to TRBJ2-1, with D possibly matching TRBD1 (6 bases). The CDR3 consists of 15 residues. Per germline, CDR1 SQVTM and CDR2 ANQGSEA. V was shortened by 0 bases and J by 6 bases, with 15 bases between the two germline ends. In DNA form, the CDR3 reads TGCAGCGTTGAAGATCCCTGGACAGAACTCAATGAGCAGTTCTTC. Encoded protein: CSVEDPWTELNEQFF.

This clonotype was seen repeatedly, ten times or more. J is TRBJ1-4 and V is TRBV10-1, with D hard to call. Germline V gene lookup returns CDR1 WNHNN and CDR2 SYGVQD (reference sequence). The CDR3 loop spans 16 amino acids. The germline V and J ends were trimmed by 2 bases and 0 bases, with 10 bases remaining between them. The CDR3 DNA reads as TGCGCCAGCAGTGAGAGGGAGACACCAACTAATGAAAAACTGTTTTTT. Its protein product is CASSERETPTNEKLFF.

Many counts were recorded for this clonotype. The J gene is TRBJ2-1, the V gene TRBV4-1; 8 nucleotides align to TRBD2. The CDR3 contains 18 residues. Germline V gene sequence: CDR1 MGHRA, CDR2 YSYEKL. J was trimmed by 3 bases and V by 0 bases; bases with no gene match: 10. The CDR3 DNA sequence: TGCGCCAGCAGCCAAGAACCGGCGGGAGGATACGTCTACAATGAGCAGTTCTTC. Protein: CASSQEPAGGYVYNEQFF.

Comment on this clonotype: Given a much more abundant clone one base away, this may be a read error. The J gene is TRBJ2-5, the V gene TRBV10-1, with TRBD1 matching 8 bases. Germline assignment: CDR1 WNHNN and CDR2 SYGVQD (reference sequence). There are 14 residues in the CDR3. CDR3: CASGESGGGETQYF. DNA for the CDR3: TGCGCCAGCGGTGAGTCAGGGGGCGGTGAGACCCAGTACTTC.

This clonotype was seen a handful of times. The rearrangement joins TRBV5-1 to TRBJ2-5; no clear D. Trimming took 0 bases from V and 4 from J, leaving 10 bases between them. This CDR3 has 14 residues. CDR1 is SGHRS, CDR2 YFSETQ, per germline. In DNA, the CDR3 is TGCGCCAGCAGCTTGGACGGCAGACCAGAGACCCAGTACTTC. Its protein is CASSLDGRPETQYF.

V and J are TRBV5-6 and TRBJ1-1, with TRBD1 matching over 8 bases. The J segment lost 1 base and the V segment lost 0 bases, leaving 5 bases of the junction unmatched. This CDR3 is built from 16 residues. In germline, CDR1 is SGHDT, CDR2 YYEEEE. The CDR3 region is CASSLVPGTGNTEAFF. CDR3 nucleotide sequence: TGTGCCAGCAGCTTGGTGCCCGGGACAGGGAACACTGAAGCTTTCTTT.

The V call is TRBV2, the J call TRBJ2-1; D is unresolved. V was clipped by 0 bases and J by 12 bases, with 9 bases between them. The CDR3 extends over 12 amino acids. Germline values: CDR1 SNHLY, CDR2 FYNNEI. The CDR3 region has the DNA TGTGCCAGCAGTGAAGCGTCGGTAATGCAGTTCTTC. Protein product: CASSEASVMQFF.

This clonotype has a count of ten or more. The chain is built from TRBV6-5 and TRBJ2-3; 8 nucleotides match TRBD1. There are 15 residues in the CDR3. The V and J ends lost 9 bases and 3 bases, in that order; junction bases with no gene match: 11. CDR1 is MNHEY and CDR2 is SVGAGI in the germline V gene. CDR3 loop: CARIVNGTGTDTQYF. The CDR3 DNA follows: TGTGCCAGGATTGTAAACGGGACAGGTACAGATACGCAGTATTTT.

This clonotype appeared many times. The chain couples TRBV29-1 to TRBJ2-5; D gene uncertain. Trimming removed 6 bases at V and 5 bases at J, with 16 bases between. This CDR3 contains 13 residues. Germline CDR1 reads SQVTM; CDR2 reads ANQGSEA. This chain's CDR3 is CSVPGPLGETQYF. The CDR3 coding sequence is TGCAGCGTCCCTGGGCCCCTGGGGGAGACCCAGTACTTC.

This clonotype came up a few times. V is TRBV6-2 or TRBV6-3 and J is TRBJ1-5; a weak D match, TRBD1 (5 bases). This CDR3 contains 15 residues. V lost 2 bases and J lost 6, with 14 bases in between. The germline gives CDR1 MNHEY, CDR2 SVGEGT. This chain's CDR3 is CASSYKQGWAQPQHF. CDR3 in DNA: TGTGCCAGCAGTTACAAGCAGGGTTGGGCTCAGCCCCAGCATTTT.

This clonotype showed up just a few times. Being one base from a much bigger clone, this may be a read error. The chain employs TRBV24-1 and TRBJ2-7, with D possibly being TRBD1 (7 bases). This CDR3 contains 13 residues. Germline V gene lookup returns CDR1 KGHDR and CDR2 SFDVKD. The chain's CDR3 is CATSARGEYEQHF. CDR3 nucleotides: TGTGCCACCTCTGCCAGGGGGGAGTACGAGCAGCACTTC.

This clonotype was detected once. The CDR3 does not end in the conserved phenylalanine or tryptophan, so this is likely a read error. The chain joins TRBV7-3 to TRBJ2-7, with 12 bases that match TRBD2. The CDR3 runs to 17 residues. CDR1 is SGHTA, CDR2 FQGTGA, per germline. The trim removed 2 bases at V and 5 bases at J, leaving 10 bases unmatched. The CDR3 coding sequence is TGTGCCAGCAGCTTATGGACTAGCGGGGCACCGTCCCACGAGCAGTACTGC. Translating gives CASSLWTSGAPSHEQYC.

This clonotype was picked up many times. V and J are TRBV9 and TRBJ2-7, with D unresolved. The CDR3 runs 14 residues. Germline assignment: CDR1 SGDLS and CDR2 YYNGEE. The ends were cut back, 0 bases at V and 1 base at J, with 8 bases in the middle. For the CDR3, the DNA is TGTGCCAGCAGCGTAGGTGCCGGGTCCTACGAGCAGTACTTC. Amino acids: CASSVGAGSYEQYF. The full variable domain, rest sourced from reference TRBV9 and TRBJ2-7, is DSGVTQTPKHLITATGQRVTLRCSPRSGDLSVYWYQQSLDQGLQFLIQYYNGEERAKGNILERFSAQQFPDLHSELNLSSLELGDSALYFCASSVGAGSYEQYFGPGTRLTVT.

Many counts were recorded for this clonotype. This chain uses TRBV4-1 with TRBJ2-5; TRBD1 matches 9 bases. Trimming took 2 bases from V and 5 from J; bases not matched to a gene: 6. Germline V gene data show CDR1 as MGHRA and CDR2 as YSYEKL. The CDR3 spans 15 residues. CDR3 amino acids: CASSQNRGQGETQYF. CDR3 bases: TGCGCCAGCAGCCAAAACAGGGGGCAAGGGGAGACCCAGTACTTC.

This clonotype appeared many times. The V call is TRBV7-2, the J call TRBJ2-5, with TRBD2 matching 8 bases. CDR1 is SGHTA, CDR2 FQGNSA, per germline. The trim removed 5 bases at V and 4 bases at J, leaving 3 bases unmatched. This CDR3 has 13 amino acids. The CDR3 is CASSPSGRETQYF. The DNA of the CDR3 is TGTGCCAGCAGCCCAAGCGGGAGAGAGACCCAGTACTTC.

This clonotype has at least ten counts. V usage is TRBV9 and J usage is TRBJ2-3; D may be TRBD2 (6 bases). Trimming left V 0 bases short and J 0 bases short, with 11 bases between. CDR1 and CDR2 from the germline V gene are SGDLS and YYNGEE. This CDR3 comprises 16 residues. The chain's CDR3 is CASSVDNGGSTDTQYF. CDR3 DNA: TGTGCCAGCAGCGTAGACAACGGAGGGAGCACAGATACGCAGTATTTT.

At least ten counts were recorded for this clonotype. The rearrangement joins TRBV4-1 to TRBJ2-7; TRBD1 is a possible D gene (6 bases). Trimming removed 2 bases from V and 0 bases from J, with 14 bases in between. The CDR3 sequence is 16 residues long. Germline V CDR1 and CDR2: MGHRA, YSYEKL. The CDR3 region has the DNA TGCGCCAGCAGCCAAAAGACGGGACAACTCTCCTACGAGCAGTACTTC. This translates into CASSQKTGQLSYEQYF.

The sample holds a few counts of this clonotype. A much larger clone differs by one base, so this may be a read error. The gene calls are TRBV6-1 and TRBJ2-3; D possibly uses TRBD1 or TRBD2 (5 bases each). V lost 0 bases and J lost 8, with 6 bases in between. CDR1 and CDR2 from the germline V gene are MNHNS and SASEGT. The CDR3 is 12 amino acids. The CDR3: CASSEAGTTQYF. CDR3 nucleotides: TGTGCCAGCAGTGAAGCAGGGACTACGCAGTATTTT.